This record concerns one TCR beta chain sequence. The authors ran the assay at deep level. Study processing details: Junction-only sequences produced by ImmunoSEQ had no quality scores, so filtering differed. Only in-frame clones appear in the TCRdb table, and some are missing; sequencing was by immunoSEQ multiplex PCR. V, J and clone size derive from that table, while D and trimming were established from the DNA sequence. This sample carries some 2,000,000 clones, about 95% of them seen once, and the ten largest clones take 1.1%. Positive CCR7 selection of CD45RO-negative cells yielded the naive CD8 cells, and terminally differentiated effector memory CD45RA+ cells were excluded. The entry originates in a study of shared clonotypes between healthy human individuals. The CDR3 spans 19 residues. V lost 4 bases to trimming and J lost 3 bases, with 25 bases between them. Germline V lookup: CDR1 SEHNR, CDR2 FQNEAQ (reference sequence).

The receptor was derived from a man between 18 and 29 years old in good health. The chain is built from TRBV7-9 and TRBJ2-1; perhaps TRBD2 as D (6 bases). The sequenced material came from naive CD8+ T cells sorted from blood. For the CDR3, the DNA is TGTGCCAGCAGCTCACCCTCCCGGCGGGGCAACCCCAACTACAATGAGCAGTTCTTC. Its protein product is CASSSPSRRGNPNYNEQFF.